These 6 T cell receptor beta chains were sequenced from one sample in a study of T cell clonality in common variable immunodeficiency. Method: immunoSEQ multiplex PCR; TCRdb's copy keeps in-frame clones and lacks some. The profile covers roughly 51,000 clones, none occurring a single time. The sequenced material came from peripheral blood mononuclear cells. All receptors derive from a person between 18 and 69 years old in good health.

This clone was found many times. The read comes to an end 3 residues before the CDR3 does, leaving the germline J gene to fill in the end. The gene calls are TRBV28 and TRBJ2-2, with D maybe TRBD1 (6 bases). CDR1 is MDHEN, CDR2 SYDVKM, per germline. The CDR3 runs 13 residues. V gave up 5 bases and J gave up 7 bases, with 11 bases separating them. The CDR3 sequence: CASSLTTGGELFF. CDR3 DNA, as far as it was read: TGTGCCAGCAGTCTAACGACAGGCGGGGAG.

This clone was seen at least ten times. The CDR3 end lies 3 residues beyond the end of the read and is filled in from the germline J gene. The rearrangement joins TRBV20-1 to TRBJ2-1, with TRBD1 matching 11 bases. CDR1 DFQATT and CDR2 SNEGSKA come from the germline V gene (reference sequence). The V gene end was trimmed by 6 bases and the J gene end by 4 bases; junction bases not matched to a gene: 2. This CDR3 has 13 residues. CDR3 bases read: TGCAGTGCCGGGACAGGGGGATACAATGAG. Translation: CSAGTGGYNE. The entire CDR3 protein reads CSAGTGGYNEQFF.

Many counts were recorded for this clone. The read terminates 3 residues before the CDR3 end, so the remaining end is supplied by the germline J gene. The J gene is TRBJ2-7, the V gene TRBV7-2, with 14 bases aligning to TRBD2. Losses at the gene ends were 3 bases for V and 2 bases for J; bases not matched to a gene: 0. The CDR3 loop spans 15 amino acids. Germline loops: CDR1 SGHTA, CDR2 FQGNSA. The CDR3 sequence is CASSLGLAGAYEQYF. The sequenced part of the CDR3 DNA is TGTGCCAGCAGCTTGGGACTAGCGGGAGCCTACGAG. The full variable domain, in which reference TRBV7-2 and TRBJ2-7 provide the parts outside the CDR3, is GAGVSQSPSNKVTEKGKDVELRCDPISGHTALYWYRQSLGQGLEFLIYFQGNSAPDKSGLPSDRFSAERTGGSVSTLTIQRTQQEDSAVYLCASSLGLAGAYEQYFGPGTRLTVT.

This clone was counted ten times or more. The read comes to an end 3 residues before the CDR3 does, leaving the germline J gene to fill in the end. The rearrangement uses TRBV20-1 and TRBJ1-4, with 7 bases matching TRBD1. J gave up 2 bases and V 3 bases, and 3 bases lay outside the gene matches. Germline CDR1 DFQATT, CDR2 SNEGSKA (reference sequence). The CDR3 spans 14 residues. The CDR3 spells CSASTTGTNEKLFF. CDR3 DNA (partial): TGCAGTGCTAGTACGACAGGGACTAATGAAAAA.

This clone was seen repeatedly, ten times or more. The CDR3 is cut off 3 residues early in the read; its end comes from the germline J gene. The chain combines TRBV7-9 with TRBJ2-2; TRBD2 is a possible D gene (5 bases). CDR3 length: 13 amino acids. In germline, CDR1 is SEHNR, CDR2 FQNEAQ (reference sequence). V lost 4 bases to trimming and J lost 7 bases, with 10 bases between them. CDR3 in amino acids: CASSSSSGGELFF. CDR3 DNA, as far as it was read: TGTGCCAGCAGCTCATCCAGCGGCGGGGAG.

This clone was counted many times. Read sequence stops 3 residues before the CDR3 end, and the germline J gene provides the missing end. This chain uses TRBV20-1 with TRBJ2-2, with D possibly matching TRBD1 (6 bases). The CDR3 covers 16 residues. In germline, CDR1 is DFQATT, CDR2 SNEGSKA (reference sequence). Trimming cost V 6 bases and J 1 base, with 18 bases left between them. The sequenced part of the CDR3 DNA is TGCAGTGCACACTTAAACACAGGGTGGAACACCGGGGAG. It codes for CSAHLNTGWNTGE. The CDR3, in full, reads CSAHLNTGWNTGELFF.